These 32 T cell receptor beta chains were all obtained from the same sample, sequenced in a study of naive and memory T cell subsets. The beta constant-region primer was an equimolar mix of two oligonucleotides covering TRBC1 and TRBC2. Ligated cDNA was amplified by four rounds of PCR with nested alpha and beta constant-region primers and SP2. In TCRdb, the UMI-ligation and nested PCR reads were re-called with MiXCR into one record per CDR3 protein. This sample has some 80,000 distinct CDR3 sequences; approximately 9.2% occur once, and the top ten carry roughly 1.2%. The material sequenced was naive CD8+ T cells from blood. Receptors originate from a human donor in good health.

The CDR3 sequence: CASSEVGGTYEQYF. The CDR3 nucleotides are TGTGCCAGCAGCGAGGTTGGAGGAACCTACGAGCAGTACTTC. The chain uses TRBV28 and TRBJ2-7; D possibly corresponds to TRBD2 (5 bases). V shed 6 bases and J shed 2 bases, with 14 bases lying between them. The CDR3 length is 14 residues. Germline values: CDR1 MDHEN, CDR2 SYDVKM.

In this sample, this clonotype turned up a few times. CDR3 residues: CASSLVTGNEQFF. For the CDR3, the DNA is TGCGCCAGCAGCTTGGTAACGGGTAATGAGCAGTTCTTC. The chain uses TRBV5-1 and TRBJ2-1; the D is unclear. V was shortened by 0 bases and J by 7 bases, with 8 bases between the two germline ends. The CDR3 consists of 13 residues. Germline-derived CDR1 and CDR2 are SGHRS and YFSETQ.

This chain joins TRBV5-5 and TRBJ2-1; a possible D gene is TRBD2 (5 bases). The V and J ends lost 1 base and 7 bases respectively, with 15 bases between them. Germline CDR1 is SGHKS and CDR2 is YYEKEE (reference sequence). The CDR3 is 15 amino acids. Here the CDR3 DNA reads TGTGCCAGCAGCTTGTTCGGGGATCTGGGGAATGAGCAGTTCTTC. This sequence encodes CASSLFGDLGNEQFF.

V is TRBV6-1 and J is TRBJ2-1; 15 positions agree with TRBD2. Germline V gene data show CDR1 as MNHNS and CDR2 as SASEGT. Unmatched junction bases numbered 4, after V lost 1 base and J lost 0 bases. This CDR3 is built from 19 residues. The DNA of the CDR3 is TGTGCCAGCAGTGAAGTGGGGACTAGCGGGAGGAACTCCTACAATGAGCAGTTCTTC. Translated: CASSEVGTSGRNSYNEQFF.

The J gene is TRBJ2-3, the V gene TRBV30; TRBD1 is a possible D gene (6 bases). The CDR3 is 13 residues long. V dropped 8 bases and J dropped 2 bases, with 14 bases sitting between them. Per the germline V gene, CDR1 is GTSNPN and CDR2 is SVGIG (reference sequence). In nucleotides, the CDR3 is TGTGCCGTGGGACACGAAAACACAGATACGCAGTATTTT. Its translation is CAVGHENTDTQYF.

This clonotype came up a few times. This chain uses TRBV6-2 or TRBV6-3 with TRBJ2-1; 10 bases are shared with TRBD2. V shed 4 bases, J shed 15 bases, and the junction held 9 bases outside the gene matches. Germline CDR1 MNHEY, CDR2 SVGEGT. The CDR3 extends over 13 amino acids. The CDR3 is CASSWEREGPRFF. CDR3 bases: TGTGCCAGCAGTTGGGAGCGGGAGGGCCCCCGGTTCTTC.

This clonotype was seen many times. This rearrangement joins TRBV3-1 to TRBJ2-7, with TRBD1 identical over 8 bases. The V gene end was trimmed by 4 bases and the J gene end by 2 bases; junction bases not matched to a gene: 10. The CDR3 runs 16 residues. Germline values: CDR1 LGHDT, CDR2 YNNKEL (reference sequence). Here the CDR3 reads CASSPFLDRVPYEQYF. The CDR3 DNA reads TGTGCCAGCAGCCCATTCCTGGACAGGGTACCCTACGAGCAGTACTTC.

The rearrangement links TRBV4-1 to TRBJ2-1; D is perhaps TRBD2 (6 bases). CDR1 is MGHRA and CDR2 is YSYEKL in the germline V gene. Trimming shortened V by 5 bases and J by 0 bases, and 17 bases separated the two germline ends. The CDR3 is 17 residues long. The CDR3 reads CASSSRYASDSYNEQFF. The DNA for the CDR3 is TGCGCCAGCAGCTCACGATATGCTAGCGACTCCTACAATGAGCAGTTCTTC.

The chain joins TRBV7-9 to TRBJ2-5; TRBD2 aligns across 14 bases. V shed 5 bases and J 1 base; nucleotides not matched to a gene: 3. Germline CDR1 and CDR2: SEHNR and FQNEAQ (reference sequence). The CDR3 extends over 16 amino acids. The CDR3 DNA sequence: TGTGCCAGCAGCACGGGACTAGCGGGAGTCCAAGAGACCCAGTACTTC. Translating gives CASSTGLAGVQETQYF.

This clonotype was seen repeatedly, ten times or more. DNA of the CDR3: TGCAGTGCTAGAAGAGCGGACAATGAGCAGTTCTTC. Protein product: CSARRADNEQFF. The genes are TRBV20-1 and TRBJ2-1; maybe TRBD2 (5 bases). V was trimmed by 2 bases and J by 5 bases, leaving 7 bases between them. Germline CDR1 DFQATT, CDR2 SNEGSKA (reference sequence). This CDR3 has 12 residues.

V usage is TRBV18 and J usage is TRBJ2-1; 12 bases are shared with TRBD2. The CDR3 sequence is 17 residues long. V lost 6 bases and J lost 4; bases outside the gene matches: 10. Germline V gene sequence: CDR1 KGHSH, CDR2 LQKENI. The CDR3 here is CASSDNPGLAGYNEQFF. DNA for the CDR3: TGTGCCAGCTCGGACAATCCGGGACTAGCGGGTTACAATGAGCAGTTCTTC.

This clonotype was counted between two and nine times. The rearrangement uses TRBV6-5 and TRBJ1-5; D is undetermined. Per the germline V gene, CDR1 is MNHEY and CDR2 is SVGAGI. Trimming shortened V by 0 bases and J by 2 bases, and 5 bases separated the two germline ends. This CDR3 is 14 amino acids long. CDR3 DNA: TGTGCCAGCAGTTACTCGCGCGGCAATCAGCCCCAGCATTTT. This gives the protein CASSYSRGNQPQHF.

A note on this clonotype: The junction and the germline gene differ at one end; a read error may be behind it. The rearrangement uses TRBV7-9 and TRBJ2-1; a weak D match, TRBD2 (5 bases). The germline gives CDR1 SEHNR, CDR2 FQNEAQ (reference sequence). The CDR3 consists of 15 residues. CDR3 in DNA: TGTGCCAGCAGATTAGTTATCGGGAAGTATAATGAGCAGTTCTTC. It encodes CASRLVIGKYNEQFF.

This clonotype occurred a few times. The genes are TRBV15 and TRBJ1-5; D remains ambiguous. The V end was cut by 0 bases, the J end by 0 bases, with 6 bases between. The germline CDR1 and CDR2 sequences are LNHNV and YYDKDF (reference sequence). This CDR3 contains 15 residues. The CDR3 region has the DNA TGTGCCACCAGCAGAGAGGCACATAGCAATCAGCCCCAGCATTTT. Its translation is CATSREAHSNQPQHF.

This clonotype was seen a few times. This chain connects TRBV21-1 to TRBJ2-7; the listed D gene, TRBD2, was not tested against the DNA. TRBV21-1 is tagged as a pseudogene. The CDR3 spans 18 residues. The CDR3 spells CANGPGLAGVSFVYEQYF. The CDR3 DNA is TGTGCCAACGGACCCGGACTAGCGGGAGTTTCGTTCGTCTACGAGCAGTACTTC.

A few counts support this clonotype. This sequence joins TRBV4-2 and TRBJ2-1; D not certain. CDR1 LGHNA and CDR2 YNFKEQ come from the germline V gene. CDR3 length: 16 amino acids. V was pared by 0 bases and J by 2 bases, with 11 bases between. CDR3 sequence reads: CASSQEFQQAYNEQFF. DNA for the CDR3: TGTGCCAGCAGCCAAGAATTCCAGCAGGCCTACAATGAGCAGTTCTTC.

The rearrangement joins TRBV5-1 to TRBJ2-3; D is ambiguous. V was clipped by 0 bases and J by 4 bases, with 12 bases between them. The CDR3 contains 15 residues. The germline CDR1 and CDR2 sequences are SGHRS and YFSETQ. In nucleotides, the CDR3 is TGCGCCAGCAGCTTGGAATTCCCTCGGCCAGATACGCAGTATTTT. It encodes CASSLEFPRPDTQYF.

The chain combines TRBV29-1 with TRBJ1-2; 9 bases align to TRBD1. The germline gives CDR1 SQVTM, CDR2 ANQGSEA. CDR3 length: 13 residues. Unmatched junction bases numbered 7, after V lost 5 bases and J lost 6 bases. DNA for the CDR3: TGCAGCGTTTCGGACAGGGGAATTGATGGCTACACCTTC. Its translation is CSVSDRGIDGYTF.

The chain has TRBV2 and TRBJ1-2; the match to TRBD1 covers 7 bases. The CDR3 is made up of 12 amino acids. Germline V gives CDR1 SNHLY, CDR2 FYNNEI. Trimming took 8 bases from V and 6 from J; bases not matched to a gene: 6. In nucleotides, the CDR3 is TGTGCCAGCCCCGACAGGGTTAATGGCTACACCTTC. This translates into CASPDRVNGYTF.

This clonotype was counted between two and nine times. The chain uses TRBV4-3 and TRBJ1-2; D is perhaps TRBD1 (5 bases). The length of the CDR3 is 15 residues. V was cut by 2 bases and J by 7 bases, with 17 bases left in between. Germline CDR1 and CDR2: LGHNA and YSLEER. The CDR3 DNA follows: TGCGCCAGCAGCCAAACCTGGATTGGGACGAGTGGCTACACCTTC. Translating gives CASSQTWIGTSGYTF.

This chain uses TRBV13 with TRBJ2-1, with D tentatively TRBD1 or TRBD2 (5 bases each). The CDR3 is 17 amino acids. V was shortened by 0 bases and J by 6 bases, with 18 bases between the two germline ends. Germline V gene lookup returns CDR1 PRHDT and CDR2 FYEKMQ (reference sequence). The CDR3 loop is CASSLGLTGTRINEQFF. For the CDR3, the DNA is TGTGCCAGCAGCTTAGGATTAACCGGGACGCGGATCAATGAGCAGTTCTTC. The variable domain in full, completed from reference TRBV13 and TRBJ2-1, reads AAGVIQSPRHLIKEKRETATLKCYPIPRHDTVYWYQQGPGQDPQFLISFYEKMQSDKGSIPDRFSAQQFSDYHSELNMSSLELGDSALYFCASSLGLTGTRINEQFFGPGTRLTVL.

This clonotype was detected ten times or more. This chain uses TRBV4-1 with TRBJ2-7; D might be TRBD2 (6 bases). In germline, CDR1 is MGHRA, CDR2 YSYEKL. The CDR3 contains 15 residues. Between the trimmed V and J ends, which lost 0 bases and 1 base, there was a span of 10 bases. CDR3 bases: TGCGCCAGCAGCCAAGATGCGGGGATTTCCTACGAGCAGTACTTC. This gives the protein CASSQDAGISYEQYF.

This clonotype has at least ten counts. The V gene is TRBV5-6, the J gene TRBJ1-4; 8 positions agree with TRBD1. Germline CDR1 reads SGHDT; CDR2 reads YYEEEE. J lost 13 bases, V lost 3 bases, and 14 bases had no gene match. The CDR3 covers 15 residues. The CDR3 DNA reads as TGTGCCAGCAGCTGGGGACCCGGGACAGGCGTTTTACTGTTTTTT. It yields the protein CASSWGPGTGVLLFF.

V and J are TRBV27 and TRBJ1-5, with 11 bases matching TRBD1. Germline V gives CDR1 MNHEY, CDR2 SMNVEV (reference sequence). With 4 bases clipped from V and 3 bases from J, the junction kept 14 bases outside the gene matches. CDR3 length equals 19 residues. The CDR3 nucleotides read TGTGCCAGCAGTTCACCCGGGACAGGGGGTATTGGTTTCAATCAGCCCCAGCATTTT. Protein product: CASSSPGTGGIGFNQPQHF.

This clonotype was seen only a few times. The chain employs TRBV12-3 or TRBV12-4 and TRBJ1-4; D remains ambiguous. V was cut by 2 bases and J by 2 bases, with 6 bases left in between. The length of the CDR3 is 14 residues. The CDR3: CASSLIGTNEKLFF. CDR3 DNA: TGTGCCAGCAGTTTAATAGGTACTAATGAAAAACTGTTTTTT.

The rearrangement uses TRBV7-9 and TRBJ2-1, with 9 bases fitting TRBD1. The junction had 3 bases not matched to a gene; V was cut back by 0 bases and J by 0 bases. The CDR3 is made up of 17 amino acids. Germline V CDR1 and CDR2: SEHNR, FQNEAQ (reference sequence). The CDR3 spells CASSLAGQGFSYNEQFF. CDR3 DNA sequence: TGTGCCAGCAGCTTAGCGGGACAGGGTTTCTCCTACAATGAGCAGTTCTTC.

In its sample, this clonotype was seen a few times. The rearrangement joins TRBV4-1 to TRBJ2-1; 9 bases align to TRBD2. V was clipped by 4 bases and J by 5 bases; unmatched bases: 9. This CDR3 is built from 16 residues. Germline lookup yields CDR1 MGHRA and CDR2 YSYEKL. The CDR3 here is CASSLTGTSRNNEQFF. The CDR3 DNA reads as TGCGCCAGCAGCCTAACCGGGACTAGCAGGAACAATGAGCAGTTCTTC.

In its sample, this clonotype was seen a few times. The V call is TRBV7-9, the J call TRBJ2-1; the D gene is possibly TRBD1 (6 bases). This CDR3 is 16 amino acids long. V lost 5 bases, J lost 5 bases, and 19 bases lay in between. Germline assignment: CDR1 SEHNR and CDR2 FQNEAQ (reference sequence). CDR3 coding DNA: TGTGCCAGCAGCGAACGCTCCGGACAGTCCAACAATGAGCAGTTCTTC. Encoded protein: CASSERSGQSNNEQFF.

This clonotype occurred a few times. The chain uses TRBV7-9 and TRBJ2-3; 8 bases agree with TRBD1. V was clipped by 5 bases and J by 8 bases; unmatched bases: 15. CDR1 and CDR2 (germline): SEHNR, FQNEAQ (reference sequence). This CDR3 region has 16 residues. This chain's CDR3 is CASSTPFTRTGSTQYF. DNA for the CDR3: TGTGCCAGCAGCACACCTTTTACGAGGACAGGGTCTACGCAGTATTTT.

The chain links TRBV6-5 to TRBJ2-1, with 7 nucleotides matching TRBD1. The trim removed 7 bases at V and 3 bases at J, leaving 6 bases unmatched. This CDR3 spans 14 amino acids. The germline V gene encodes CDR1 MNHEY and CDR2 SVGAGI. In nucleotides, the CDR3 is TGTGCCAGCACCCAGGGGGACAGCTACAATGAGCAGTTCTTC. This gives the protein CASTQGDSYNEQFF.

This clonotype was counted only a few times. The J gene is TRBJ2-3, the V gene TRBV6-1, with D perhaps TRBD2 (6 bases). CDR1 is MNHNS and CDR2 is SASEGT in the germline V gene. This CDR3 contains 13 residues. V shed 6 bases and J shed 2 bases, with 9 bases lying between them. CDR3 nucleotides: TGTGCCAGCAGCTGGGACTTCACAGATACGCAGTATTTT. This gives the protein CASSWDFTDTQYF.

The sample holds a few counts of this clonotype. CDR3 loop: CAITGGQETQYF. The CDR3, as DNA: TGTGCCATAACAGGAGGCCAAGAGACCCAGTACTTC. The gene calls are TRBV28 and TRBJ2-5; the D call may be TRBD1 or TRBD2 (5 bases each). The CDR3 has 12 residues. V was shortened by 10 bases and J by 1 base, with 10 bases between the two germline ends. CDR1 and CDR2 (germline): MDHEN, SYDVKM.